This paragraph covers one T cell receptor beta chain sequence. Its antigen remains unknown. These data belong to a study of OX40 agonist ivuxolimab in advanced cancers. Overall study findings and caveats: Antigens targeted by the expanded peripheral T cells were not determined.

This table comes from immunoSEQ multiplex PCR, and its TCRdb copy is limited to in-frame clones, with some not included. The sample shows 100,000 or so clones, 75% to 95% of them seen only once. The CDR3 length is 15 residues. CDR1 and CDR2 from the germline V gene are LNHDA and SQIVND (reference sequence). The ends lost 3 bases at V and 9 bases at J; junction bases unmatched: 10. This TCR derives from an adult with an advanced solid tumor such as melanoma, head and neck, liver or kidney cancer. This specimen consisted of CD4+ or CD8+ T cells sorted from blood, obtained in a trial of the OX40 agonist ivuxolimab. The genes are TRBV19 and TRBJ2-1, with 8 bases aligning to TRBD2. The CDR3 DNA reads TGTGCCAGTAGTATCGGGGGGACTAGAGTAAGTGAGCAGTTCTTC. Translation gives CASSIGGTRVSEQFF.